The 4 T cell receptor beta chains listed next were all sequenced from one sample in a study of OX40 agonist ivuxolimab in advanced cancers. Libraries were prepared by immunoSEQ multiplex PCR; TCRdb keeps only in-frame clonotypes and omits some of them. Of around 79,000 clones in the sample, 85% to 90% were seen once. Material: CD4+ or CD8+ T cells sorted from blood, obtained in a trial of the OX40 agonist ivuxolimab. Receptors were obtained from an adult with an advanced solid tumor such as melanoma, head and neck, liver or kidney cancer.

This clone occurred a few times. CDR3 nucleotide sequence: TGTGCCAGCAGTGAACTTTCAGTGGGGAATGAAAAACTGTTTTTT. Translation gives CASSELSVGNEKLFF. This rearrangement joins TRBV6-1 to TRBJ1-4; D remains unclear. V gave up 2 bases and J gave up 5 bases, with 12 bases separating them. The germline V gene encodes CDR1 MNHNS and CDR2 SASEGT. The CDR3 contains 15 residues.

The V gene is TRBV2, the J gene TRBJ1-1; 10 bases are shared with TRBD1. Germline V CDR1 and CDR2: SNHLY, FYNNEI. Trimming removed 7 bases from V and 4 bases from J; junction bases left unmatched: 9. The length of the CDR3 is 15 residues. In DNA, the CDR3 is TGTGCCAGCACCTCCGGGACAGGGGTGGGCACTGAAGCTTTCTTT. This translates into CASTSGTGVGTEAFF. The full variable domain, in which reference TRBV2 and TRBJ1-1 provide the parts outside the CDR3, is EPEVTQTPSHQVTQMGQEVILRCVPISNHLYFYWYRQILGQKVEFLVSFYNNEISEKSEIFDDQFSVERPDGSNFTLKIRSTKLEDSAMYFCASTSGTGVGTEAFFGQGTRLTVV.

The chain uses TRBV28 and TRBJ1-5, with D perhaps matching TRBD1 (5 bases). From germline, CDR1 is MDHEN and CDR2 SYDVKM. V gave up 1 base and J gave up 4 bases, with 8 bases separating them. CDR3 length: 14 residues. The CDR3 DNA is TGTGCCAGCAGTTTATTACAGGCTAATCAGCCCCAGCATTTT. Its protein product is CASSLLQANQPQHF.

The CDR3 DNA is TGTGCCAGCAGTTCCGCTAGCGGGTCCTACGAGCAGTACTTC. Translation gives CASSSASGSYEQYF. The rearrangement uses TRBV28 and TRBJ2-7; the match to TRBD2 covers 8 bases. This CDR3 is 14 amino acids long. Germline assignment: CDR1 MDHEN and CDR2 SYDVKM. V lost 4 bases to trimming and J lost 1 base; unmatched junction nucleotides: 3.